This T cell receptor (beta chain) comes out of a study of blood T cells in healthy people across ages. Turning to this clonotype: At one end, the junction sequence differs from germline, possibly due to a read error.

Sample-barcoded 5' priming and a J-beta primer mix drove a second PCR of about 6 to 11 cycles. A template-switch adaptor that had 12 random nucleotides put a tag on each cDNA molecule. Paired-end reads containing CDR3 totaled no fewer than 3 million for each sample. Each CDR3 protein is one row after TCRdb ran MiXCR on the 5' RACE reads. The sample has fewer than 750,000 distinct CDR3 sequences; roughly 48% are singletons. The CDR3 spans 15 residues. Germline V gives CDR1 MGHDK, CDR2 SYGVNS. This sequence originates from an elderly man in good health. V and J are TRBV25-1 and TRBJ2-6, with D hard to call. The sequencing input was blood. The DNA for the CDR3 is TGTGCCAGCAGTGACACCCGCTCTGGGACCAACGTCCTGACTTTC. It translates to CASSDTRSGTNVLTF.